The 8 T cell receptor beta chains given below trace back to one sample, sequenced in a study of graft-versus-host responses after intestinal transplantation. TCRdb's copy holds only in-frame clones and misses some; the assay was immunoSEQ multiplex PCR. Among under 85,000 clones, about 94% were seen once, and the ten largest hold approximately 0.5%. These receptors' antigens are unknown. Specimen: unstimulated CD8+ T cells sorted from spleen or lymph node cells, collected before intestinal transplant. The receptors were sampled from a human donor who received an intestinal transplant.

The chain recombines TRBV13 with TRBJ1-1; a weak D match, TRBD1 (6 bases). CDR3 size: 15 residues. Germline values: CDR1 PRHDT, CDR2 FYEKMQ (reference sequence). The germline V and J ends were trimmed by 1 base and 4 bases, with 13 bases remaining between them. The CDR3 sequence is CASSLEGRGGTEAFF. DNA of the CDR3: TGTGCCAGCAGCTTAGAAGGGCGAGGGGGCACTGAAGCTTTCTTT.

The rearrangement uses TRBV11-2 and TRBJ2-7; TRBD1 agrees at 9 bases. Looked up from germline, CDR1 is SGHAT and CDR2 is FQNNGV. V lost 1 base and J lost 3; bases outside the gene matches: 7. This CDR3 region has 16 residues. The CDR3 DNA reads TGTGCCAGCAGCTTAGCTCCGACAGGGGGGAGCTACGAGCAGTACTTC. This encodes CASSLAPTGGSYEQYF.

The chain links TRBV7-3 to TRBJ2-3; D gene unclear. Trimming took 1 base from V and 3 from J, leaving 5 bases between them. Germline loops: CDR1 SGHTA, CDR2 FQGTGA. The CDR3 totals 13 residues. The CDR3 coding sequence is TGTGCCAGCAGCTTAAGCTGGACAGATACGCAGTATTTT. It translates to CASSLSWTDTQYF.

The gene calls are TRBV6-1 and TRBJ2-7; tentative D call: TRBD1 (6 bases). The V end was cut by 8 bases, the J end by 2 bases, with 13 bases between. Germline V gene sequence: CDR1 MNHNS, CDR2 SASEGT. The CDR3 has 13 amino acids. CDR3 sequence (DNA): TGTGCCAGCGGGGATACAGGGCCCTACGAGCAGTACTTC. This translates into CASGDTGPYEQYF.

The V gene is TRBV7-6, the J gene TRBJ1-4; no reliable D call. The CDR3 is 15 amino acids. Germline CDR1 SGHVS, CDR2 FNYEAQ. Between the trimmed V and J ends, which lost 5 bases and 0 bases, there was a span of 10 bases. This chain's CDR3 is CASSLSGSTNEKLFF. Written as DNA, the CDR3 is TGTGCCAGCAGCCTGTCGGGGTCAACTAATGAAAAACTGTTTTTT.

The rearrangement uses TRBV4-1 and TRBJ1-4; D uncertain. V gave up 8 bases and J gave up 8 bases, with 15 bases separating them. Germline lookup yields CDR1 MGHRA and CDR2 YSYEKL. The CDR3 contains 13 residues. The CDR3 nucleotides are TGCGCCAGCCAAGGGCGAATACGGGAAAAACTGTTTTTT. The encoded protein is CASQGRIREKLFF.

The rearrangement joins TRBV28 to TRBJ2-1, with TRBD2 identical over 7 bases. The CDR3 length is 19 residues. Germline V lookup: CDR1 MDHEN, CDR2 SYDVKM. Losses at the gene ends were 6 bases for V and 0 bases for J; bases not matched to a gene: 17. The CDR3 region is CASRPLAQRERSSYNEQFF. CDR3 bases: TGTGCCAGCAGACCCCTTGCCCAGCGGGAACGGAGCTCCTACAATGAGCAGTTCTTC. Full variable domain (missing parts from reference TRBV28 and TRBJ2-1): DVKVTQSSRYLVKRTGEKVFLECVQDMDHENMFWYRQDPGLGLRLIYFSYDVKMKEKGDIPEGYSVSREKKERFSLILESASTNQTSMYLCASRPLAQRERSSYNEQFFGPGTRLTVL.

The chain couples TRBV5-6 to TRBJ1-2; D remains unclear. V lost 0 bases and J 2 bases, leaving 17 bases between the germline ends. The CDR3 consists of 17 residues. The germline V gene encodes CDR1 SGHDT and CDR2 YYEEEE. CDR3 region: CASSLASEGYPNYGYTF. CDR3 coding DNA: TGTGCCAGCAGCTTGGCTTCAGAGGGCTACCCGAACTATGGCTACACCTTC.